The 14 T cell receptor beta chains listed next were all sequenced from one sample in a study of post-analysis software for immune sequencing data. Tagging with unique molecular identifiers was a feature of the TCR beta cDNA libraries. TCRdb analysed the PCR reads with MiXCR anew, one entry per CDR3 protein. The sample carries approximately 770,000 distinct CDR3 sequences, 46% recorded once. General study points: The five TRBV segments detected at higher frequency in patients than in controls included TRBV5-6, TRBV5-1 and TRBV20-1.

Antigen specificity for these receptors is unknown. Specimen: blood. Every receptor here comes from a girl between 5 and 17 years old with multiple sclerosis.

The chain combines TRBV20-1 with TRBJ2-7; a weak D match, TRBD2 (5 bases). The DNA end lines up better with TRBJ2-5; the J call may be wrong. CDR3 length equals 12 residues. Germline lookup yields CDR1 DFQATT and CDR2 SNEGSKA (reference sequence). As DNA, the CDR3 is TGCAGTGCTCCCCGACTAACAGAGACCCAGTACTTC. Protein product: CSAPRLTETQYF.

This clonotype has only a few counts. The V and J genes are TRBV6-5 and TRBJ1-1; D not resolved. The V gene's germline CDR1 is MNHEY and CDR2 SVGAGI. The CDR3 loop spans 16 amino acids. V lost 0 bases, J lost 0 bases, and 11 bases lay in between. CDR3 nucleotides: TGTGCCAGCAGTTACTCGGGTGGACGGATGAACACTGAAGCTTTCTTT. This codes for CASSYSGGRMNTEAFF.

The chain employs TRBV7-2 and TRBJ2-3, with TRBD1 matching 8 bases. The CDR3 covers 15 residues. With V trimmed by 3 bases and J by 3 bases, 5 bases remained unmatched. Germline V gene lookup returns CDR1 SGHTA and CDR2 FQGNSA. The CDR3 DNA sequence: TGTGCCAGCAGCTTGGCGGACAGGGTTACAGATACGCAGTATTTT. Protein: CASSLADRVTDTQYF.

The chain uses TRBV3-1 and TRBJ1-1, with D possibly being TRBD1 (5 bases). Germline V gives CDR1 LGHDT, CDR2 YNNKEL (reference sequence). There are 17 residues in the CDR3. The V end was cut by 1 base, the J end by 4 bases, with 19 bases between. As DNA, the CDR3 is TGTGCCAGCAGCCAAGTAAGTGGGAGGTCAGGGTTCACTGAAGCTTTCTTT. Encoded protein: CASSQVSGRSGFTEAFF.

V usage is TRBV11-2 and J usage is TRBJ1-1; D unresolved. Germline V lookup: CDR1 SGHAT, CDR2 FQNNGV. CDR3 length: 14 residues. With 5 bases removed from V and 6 bases from J, the gap between germline ends came to 16 bases. CDR3 loop: CASSGTVNDAEAFF. For the CDR3, the DNA is TGTGCCAGCAGCGGAACCGTTAATGACGCTGAAGCTTTCTTT.

This chain joins TRBV10-3 and TRBJ2-1, with 11 nucleotides matching TRBD2. Germline CDR1 ENHRY, CDR2 SYGVKD. The trim removed 4 bases at V and 8 bases at J, leaving 13 bases unmatched. The CDR3 spans 17 residues. The DNA of the CDR3 is TGTGCCATCAGTGGGCTGGGACTAGCGGCCGGTGGGGATGAGCAGTTCTTC. Its protein product is CAISGLGLAAGGDEQFF.

This clonotype was detected only a few times. The CDR3 nucleotides read TGTGCCAGCAGCTCAACTCCCGGGGACTCAGATACGCAGTATTTT. Amino acid sequence: CASSSTPGDSDTQYF. The J gene is TRBJ2-3, the V gene TRBV11-2; TRBD2 is a possible D gene (6 bases). The CDR3 is made up of 15 amino acids. Trimming shortened V by 4 bases and J by 4 bases, and 15 bases separated the two germline ends. Germline V gene data show CDR1 as SGHAT and CDR2 as FQNNGV.

This clonotype occurred a few times. The CDR3 is CSARAGAGQYF. For the CDR3, the DNA is TGCAGTGCCCGAGCGGGAGCTGGGCAGTACTTC. The chain combines TRBV20-1 with TRBJ2-7, with 8 bases matching TRBD2. This CDR3 contains 11 residues. Germline V lookup: CDR1 DFQATT, CDR2 SNEGSKA (reference sequence). J was trimmed by 9 bases and V by 6 bases; bases with no gene match: 7.

This clonotype was seen a handful of times. The rearrangement links TRBV20-1 to TRBJ1-6, with D maybe TRBD1 (5 bases). Germline CDR1 reads DFQATT; CDR2 reads SNEGSKA (reference sequence). This CDR3 comprises 14 residues. V lost 3 bases to trimming and J lost 7 bases, with 13 bases between them. The CDR3 sequence is CSASSGTSNSPLHF. The DNA of the CDR3 is TGCAGTGCTAGCTCCGGGACTTCCAATTCACCCCTCCACTTT.

The sample holds a few counts of this clonotype. The chain combines TRBV29-1 with TRBJ2-3; no reliable D call. Per the germline V gene, CDR1 is SQVTM and CDR2 is ANQGSEA. The length of the CDR3 is 14 residues. Trimming cost V 4 bases and J 2 bases, with 13 bases left between them. CDR3 region: CSVATEWVTDTQYF. The CDR3, as DNA: TGCAGCGTTGCGACCGAGTGGGTCACAGATACGCAGTATTTT.

The J gene is TRBJ2-1, the V gene TRBV7-2; D is undetermined. Trimming left V 2 bases short and J 7 bases short, with 9 bases between. The CDR3 consists of 13 residues. In germline, CDR1 is SGHTA, CDR2 FQGNSA. CDR3 loop: CASSLLRRNEQFF. The CDR3 DNA reads as TGTGCCAGCAGCTTACTAAGGCGGAATGAGCAGTTCTTC.

The rearrangement joins TRBV4-1 to TRBJ2-1; D is perhaps TRBD1 or TRBD2 (6 bases each). V was cut by 1 base and J by 6 bases, with 22 bases left in between. This CDR3 spans 18 amino acids. CDR1 and CDR2 from the germline V gene are MGHRA and YSYEKL. The CDR3 reads CASSQALRGGSGGNEQFF. In DNA, the CDR3 is TGCGCCAGCAGCCAAGCCCTGAGAGGGGGGAGTGGGGGCAATGAGCAGTTCTTC.

In its sample, this clonotype was seen a few times. The CDR3 loop is CASSLKGAANTGELFF. CDR3 nucleotides: TGTGCCAGCAGCTTAAAAGGGGCGGCGAACACCGGGGAGCTGTTTTTT. This chain uses TRBV13 with TRBJ2-2, with D maybe TRBD1 (5 bases). CDR3 length: 16 residues. The V end lost 2 bases, the J end lost 0 bases, and 10 bases lay between the germline ends. Per germline, CDR1 PRHDT and CDR2 FYEKMQ (reference sequence).

The V call is TRBV28, the J call TRBJ2-7; D gene ambiguous. V shed 3 bases and J shed 2 bases, with 8 bases lying between them. This CDR3 spans 13 amino acids. The V gene's germline CDR1 is MDHEN and CDR2 SYDVKM. The CDR3 reads CASSFPPTYEQYF. The DNA of the CDR3 is TGTGCCAGCAGTTTCCCCCCTACCTACGAGCAGTACTTC. Looking up the rest from reference TRBV28 and TRBJ2-7 gives the full variable domain: DVKVTQSSRYLVKRTGEKVFLECVQDMDHENMFWYRQDPGLGLRLIYFSYDVKMKEKGDIPEGYSVSREKKERFSLILESASTNQTSMYLCASSFPPTYEQYFGPGTRLTVT.